These T cell receptor beta chains were read from a single sample in a study of cytomegalovirus exposure and HLA in healthy donors. The method was immunoSEQ multiplex PCR; TCRdb's version includes in-frame clones alone and lacks a portion of them. This table holds more than 85,000 clones, more than 70% found once. The specimen sequenced was PBMCs. Receptor source: a male donor in good health and CMV-seropositive. The CDR3 runs from the conserved cysteine through the conserved F or W. D genes are given only for firm matches. A row's size may be missing; if present it is once, few, many or a size class.

TRBV7-8,NA,NA,TRBJ2-1,TGTGCCAGCAGCTTACCGGGAGACCCCTACAATGAGCAGTTCTTC,CASSLPGDPYNEQFF
TRBV7-2,once,NA,TRBJ1-1,TGTGCCAGCAGCCAAGTCGGGGGTAGGGACACTGAAGCTTTCTTT,CASSQVGGRDTEAFF
TRBV7-2,NA,NA,TRBJ2-1,TGTGCCAGCAGCTTAGAGTGGCAGGGAGGCGATGAGCAGTTCTTC,CASSLEWQGGDEQFF
TRBV27,NA,NA,TRBJ2-3,TGTGCCAGCAGTTTCTTGGTTGAGTCTGGGCCAGATACGCAGTATTTT,CASSFLVESGPDTQYF
TRBV28,NA,TRBD1,TRBJ1-4,TGTGCCAGCAGTCAAACAAACAGGGGAGCTAATGAAAAACTGTTTTTT,CASSQTNRGANEKLFF
TRBV19,NA,TRBD1,TRBJ1-5,TGTGCCAGTACCTCCCACAGGGGTTCTCTCTATAGCAATCAGCCCCAGCATTTT,CASTSHRGSLYSNQPQHF
TRBV7-6,NA,TRBD2,TRBJ2-7,TGTGCCAGCAGCTTAGGACTAGCGGGAGGGCCGACTCCCTACGAGCAGTACTTC,CASSLGLAGGPTPYEQYF
TRBV28,NA,NA,TRBJ1-2,TGTGCCAGCACCAAAAGCAGTGAATTTTTCAGGAACTACACCTTC,CASTKSSEFFRNYTF
TRBV28,once,TRBD2,TRBJ2-5,TGTGCCAGCACCCCCCATCTAGCGGGAGTCCAAGAGACCCAGTACTTC,CASTPHLAGVQETQYF
TRBV11-3,once,TRBD2,TRBJ2-3,TGTGCCAGCAGCCGCCGAGGGACTAGCGACACAGATACGCAGTATTTT,CASSRRGTSDTDTQYF
TRBV29-1,NA,NA,TRBJ2-2,TGCAGCGTTGAAAAACAGCTAAACACCGGGGAGCTGTTTTTT,CSVEKQLNTGELFF